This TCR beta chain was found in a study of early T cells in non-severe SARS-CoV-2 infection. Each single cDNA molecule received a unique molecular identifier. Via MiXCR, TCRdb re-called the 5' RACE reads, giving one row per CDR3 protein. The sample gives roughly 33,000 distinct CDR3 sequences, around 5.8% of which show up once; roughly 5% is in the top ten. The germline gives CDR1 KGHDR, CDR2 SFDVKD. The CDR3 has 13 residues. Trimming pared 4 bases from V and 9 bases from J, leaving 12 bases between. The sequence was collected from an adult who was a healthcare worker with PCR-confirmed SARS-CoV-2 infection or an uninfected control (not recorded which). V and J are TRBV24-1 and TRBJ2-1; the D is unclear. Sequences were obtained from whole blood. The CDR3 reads CATSDPHDGEQFF. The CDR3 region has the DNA TGTGCCACCAGTGACCCCCACGACGGTGAGCAGTTCTTC.